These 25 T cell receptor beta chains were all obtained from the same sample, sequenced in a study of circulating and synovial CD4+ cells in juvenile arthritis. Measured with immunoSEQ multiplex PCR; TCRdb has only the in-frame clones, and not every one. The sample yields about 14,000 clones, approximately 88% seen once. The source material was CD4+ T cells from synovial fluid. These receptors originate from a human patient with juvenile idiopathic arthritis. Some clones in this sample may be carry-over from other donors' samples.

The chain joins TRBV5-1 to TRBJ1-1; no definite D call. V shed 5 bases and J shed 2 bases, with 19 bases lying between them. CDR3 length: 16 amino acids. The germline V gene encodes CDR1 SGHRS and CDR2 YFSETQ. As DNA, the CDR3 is TGCGCCAGCAGAGGAGGTGGGGAGGGAGCTAACACTGAAGCTTTCTTT. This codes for CASRGGGEGANTEAFF.

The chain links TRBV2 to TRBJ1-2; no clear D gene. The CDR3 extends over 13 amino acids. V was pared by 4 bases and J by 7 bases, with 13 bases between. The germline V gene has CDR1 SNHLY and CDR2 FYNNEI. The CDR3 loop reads CASSVLGGIGYTF. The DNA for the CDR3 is TGTGCCAGCAGTGTACTGGGAGGGATTGGCTACACCTTC.

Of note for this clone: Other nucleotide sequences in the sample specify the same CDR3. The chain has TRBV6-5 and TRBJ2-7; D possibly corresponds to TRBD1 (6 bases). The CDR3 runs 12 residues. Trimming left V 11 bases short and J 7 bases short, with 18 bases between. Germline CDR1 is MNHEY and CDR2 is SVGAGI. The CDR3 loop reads CADHQGIGEQYF. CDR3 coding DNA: TGTGCCGATCATCAGGGGATCGGGGAGCAGTACTTC.

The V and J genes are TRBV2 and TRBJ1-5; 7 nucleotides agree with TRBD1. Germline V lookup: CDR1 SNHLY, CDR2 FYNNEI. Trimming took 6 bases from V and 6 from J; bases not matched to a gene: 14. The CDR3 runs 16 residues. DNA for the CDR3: TGTGCCAGCAGATCCACAGACAGGGTGGCAGGTCAGCCCCAGCATTTT. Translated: CASRSTDRVAGQPQHF. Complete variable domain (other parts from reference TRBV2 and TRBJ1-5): EPEVTQTPSHQVTQMGQEVILRCVPISNHLYFYWYRQILGQKVEFLVSFYNNEISEKSEIFDDQFSVERPDGSNFTLKIRSTKLEDSAMYFCASRSTDRVAGQPQHFGDGTRLSIL.

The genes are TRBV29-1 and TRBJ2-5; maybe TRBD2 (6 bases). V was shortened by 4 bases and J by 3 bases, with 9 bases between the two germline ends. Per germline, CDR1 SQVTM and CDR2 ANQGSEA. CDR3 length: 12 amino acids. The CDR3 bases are TGCAGCGTTGTTGGGGGGAAAGAGACCCAGTACTTC. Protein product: CSVVGGKETQYF. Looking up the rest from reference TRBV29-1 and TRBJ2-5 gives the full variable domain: SAVISQKPSRDICQRGTSLTIQCQVDSQVTMMFWYRQQPGQSLTLIATANQGSEATYESGFVIDKFPISRPNLTFSTLTVSNMSPEDSSIYLCSVVGGKETQYFGPGTRLLVL.

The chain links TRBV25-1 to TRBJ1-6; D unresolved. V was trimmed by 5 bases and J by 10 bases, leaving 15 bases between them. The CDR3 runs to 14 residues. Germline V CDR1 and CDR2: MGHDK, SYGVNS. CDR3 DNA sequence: TGTGCCAGCAGTCGCGGGAGGTGGGAATCACCCCTCCACTTT. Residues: CASSRGRWESPLHF.

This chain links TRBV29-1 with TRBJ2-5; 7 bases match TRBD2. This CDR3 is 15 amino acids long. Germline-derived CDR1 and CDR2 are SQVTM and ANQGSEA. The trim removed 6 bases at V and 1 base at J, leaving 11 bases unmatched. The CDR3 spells CSVGTLADPQETQYF. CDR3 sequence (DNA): TGCAGCGTGGGTACCCTAGCGGATCCCCAAGAGACCCAGTACTTC.

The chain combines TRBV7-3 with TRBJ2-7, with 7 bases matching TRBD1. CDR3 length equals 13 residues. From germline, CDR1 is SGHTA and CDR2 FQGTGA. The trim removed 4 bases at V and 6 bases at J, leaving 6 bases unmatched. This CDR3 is CASSSTGLGEQYF. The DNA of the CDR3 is TGTGCCAGCAGCTCGACAGGGTTGGGCGAGCAGTACTTC.

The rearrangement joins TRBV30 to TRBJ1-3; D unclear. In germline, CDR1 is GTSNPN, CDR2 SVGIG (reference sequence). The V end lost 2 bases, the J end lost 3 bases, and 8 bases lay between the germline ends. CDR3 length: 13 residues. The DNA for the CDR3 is TGTGCCTGGAGTACCGGGATTGGAAACACCATATATTTT. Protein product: CAWSTGIGNTIYF.

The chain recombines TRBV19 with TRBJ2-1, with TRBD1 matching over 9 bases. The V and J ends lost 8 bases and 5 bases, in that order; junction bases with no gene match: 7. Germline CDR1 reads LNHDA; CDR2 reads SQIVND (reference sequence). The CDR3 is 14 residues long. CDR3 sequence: CASQPGQGNNEQFF. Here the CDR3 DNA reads TGTGCCAGTCAACCGGGACAGGGAAACAATGAGCAGTTCTTC. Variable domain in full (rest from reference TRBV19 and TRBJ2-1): DGGITQSPKYLFRKEGQNVTLSCEQNLNHDAMYWYRQDPGQGLRLIYYSQIVNDFQKGDIAEGYSVSREKKESFPLTVTSAQKNPTAFYLCASQPGQGNNEQFFGPGTRLTVL.

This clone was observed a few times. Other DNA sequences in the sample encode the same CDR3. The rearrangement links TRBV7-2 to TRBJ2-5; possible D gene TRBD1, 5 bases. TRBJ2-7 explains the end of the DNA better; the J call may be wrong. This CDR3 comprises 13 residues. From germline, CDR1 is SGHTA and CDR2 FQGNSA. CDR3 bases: TGTGCCAGCAGCTCCTCAGGGCACAACGAGCAGTACTTC. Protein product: CASSSSGHNEQYF.

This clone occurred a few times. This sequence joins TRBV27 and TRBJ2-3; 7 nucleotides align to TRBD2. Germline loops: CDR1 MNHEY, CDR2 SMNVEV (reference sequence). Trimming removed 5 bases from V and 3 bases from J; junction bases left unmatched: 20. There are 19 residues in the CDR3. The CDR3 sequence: CASSPILGGVGGRTDTQYF. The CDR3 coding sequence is TGTGCCAGCAGTCCCATATTGGGAGGGGTGGGGGGGAGGACAGATACGCAGTATTTT.

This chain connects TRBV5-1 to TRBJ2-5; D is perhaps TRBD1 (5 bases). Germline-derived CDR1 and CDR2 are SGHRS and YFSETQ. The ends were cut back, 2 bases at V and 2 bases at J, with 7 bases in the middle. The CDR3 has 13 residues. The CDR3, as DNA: TGCGCCAGCAGCTTCAGACAGCAAGAGACCCAGTACTTC. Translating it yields CASSFRQQETQYF.

Written as DNA, the CDR3 is TGTGCCTGGACCCCGGGAGGGGGCGGCTACACCTTC. This translates into CAWTPGGGGYTF. The V gene is TRBV30, the J gene TRBJ1-2; 7 bases align to TRBD1. V gave up 4 bases and J gave up 8 bases; unmatched junction bases: 7. Germline CDR1 GTSNPN, CDR2 SVGIG (reference sequence). This CDR3 contains 12 residues.

The chain's CDR3 is CASSLGTSVKETQYF. The CDR3, as DNA: TGTGCCAGCAGCTTGGGGACTAGCGTTAAAGAGACCCAGTACTTC. The rearrangement uses TRBV7-9 and TRBJ2-5; 10 bases map to TRBD2. CDR1 SEHNR and CDR2 FQNEAQ come from the germline V gene (reference sequence). V trimming: 3 bases; J trimming: 3 bases; junction bases outside the gene matches: 4. The CDR3 runs 15 residues.

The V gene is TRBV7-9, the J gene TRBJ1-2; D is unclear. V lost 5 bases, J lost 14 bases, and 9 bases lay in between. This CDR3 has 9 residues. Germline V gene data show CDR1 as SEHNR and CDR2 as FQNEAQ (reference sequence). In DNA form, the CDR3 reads TGTGCCAGCAGCCCCCTGAGGACCTTC. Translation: CASSPLRTF.

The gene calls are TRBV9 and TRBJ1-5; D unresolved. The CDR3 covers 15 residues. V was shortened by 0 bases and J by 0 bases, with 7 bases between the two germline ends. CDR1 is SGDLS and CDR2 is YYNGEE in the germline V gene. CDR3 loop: CASSVGVTSNQPQHF. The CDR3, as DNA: TGTGCCAGCAGCGTAGGCGTCACTAGCAATCAGCCCCAGCATTTT.

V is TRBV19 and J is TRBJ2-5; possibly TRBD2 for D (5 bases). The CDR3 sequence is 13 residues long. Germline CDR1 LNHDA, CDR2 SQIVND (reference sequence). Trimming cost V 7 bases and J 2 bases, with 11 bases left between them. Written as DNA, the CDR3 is TGTGCCAGTACCGCGGACTCACAAGAGACCCAGTACTTC. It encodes CASTADSQETQYF.

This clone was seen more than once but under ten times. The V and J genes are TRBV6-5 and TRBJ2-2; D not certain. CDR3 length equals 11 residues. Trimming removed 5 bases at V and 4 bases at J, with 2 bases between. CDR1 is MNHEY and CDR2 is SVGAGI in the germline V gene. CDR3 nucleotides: TGTGCCAGCAGTCGCACCGGGGAGCTGTTTTTT. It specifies CASSRTGELFF.

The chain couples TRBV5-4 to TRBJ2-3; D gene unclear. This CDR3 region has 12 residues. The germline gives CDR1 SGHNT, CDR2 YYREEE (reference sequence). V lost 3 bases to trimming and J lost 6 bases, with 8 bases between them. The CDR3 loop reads CASSYFLDTQYF. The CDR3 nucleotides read TGTGCCAGCAGCTATTTCCTGGATACGCAGTATTTT. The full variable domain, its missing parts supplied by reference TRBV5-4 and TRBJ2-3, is ETGVTQSPTHLIKTRGQQVTLRCSSQSGHNTVSWYQQALGQGPQFIFQYYREEENGRGNFPPRFSGLQFPNYSSELNVNALELDDSALYLCASSYFLDTQYFGPGTRLTVL.

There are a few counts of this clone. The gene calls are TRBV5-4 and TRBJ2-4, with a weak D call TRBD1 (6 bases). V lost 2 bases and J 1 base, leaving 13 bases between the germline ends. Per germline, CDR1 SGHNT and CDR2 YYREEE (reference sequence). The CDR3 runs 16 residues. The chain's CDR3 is CASSLPGDMAKNIQYF. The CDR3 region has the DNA TGTGCCAGCAGCTTACCAGGGGATATGGCCAAAAACATTCAGTACTTC. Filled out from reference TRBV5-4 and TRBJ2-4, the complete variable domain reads ETGVTQSPTHLIKTRGQQVTLRCSSQSGHNTVSWYQQALGQGPQFIFQYYREEENGRGNFPPRFSGLQFPNYSSELNVNALELDDSALYLCASSLPGDMAKNIQYFGAGTRLSVL.

The CDR3 sequence: CASSIWGAGYTF. CDR3 nucleotides: TGTGCCAGTAGTATCTGGGGAGCTGGCTACACCTTC. J is TRBJ1-2 and V is TRBV19; D ambiguous. Germline lookup yields CDR1 LNHDA and CDR2 SQIVND (reference sequence). V was trimmed by 3 bases and J by 7 bases, leaving 9 bases between them. The CDR3 is 12 amino acids. The variable domain in full, completed from reference TRBV19 and TRBJ1-2, reads DGGITQSPKYLFRKEGQNVTLSCEQNLNHDAMYWYRQDPGQGLRLIYYSQIVNDFQKGDIAEGYSVSREKKESFPLTVTSAQKNPTAFYLCASSIWGAGYTFGSGTRLTVV.

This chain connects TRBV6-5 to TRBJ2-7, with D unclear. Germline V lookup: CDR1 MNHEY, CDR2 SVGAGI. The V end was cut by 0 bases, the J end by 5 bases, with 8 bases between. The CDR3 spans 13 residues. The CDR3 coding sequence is TGTGCCAGCAGTTACTCGACATGGGACGAGCAGTACTTC. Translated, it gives CASSYSTWDEQYF.

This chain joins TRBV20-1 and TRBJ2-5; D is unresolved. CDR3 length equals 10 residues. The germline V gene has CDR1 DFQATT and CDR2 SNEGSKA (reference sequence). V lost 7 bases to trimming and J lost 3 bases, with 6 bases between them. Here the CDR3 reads CSVSEETQYF. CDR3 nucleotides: TGCAGTGTAAGCGAAGAGACCCAGTACTTC.

The CDR3 sequence is CACTGFDEQYF. In DNA form, the CDR3 reads TGTGCCTGTACAGGGTTCGACGAGCAGTACTTC. The chain combines TRBV30 with TRBJ2-7; D might be TRBD1 (6 bases). The V and J ends lost 6 bases and 5 bases respectively, with 11 bases between them. The CDR3 sequence is 11 residues long. The germline gives CDR1 GTSNPN, CDR2 SVGIG (reference sequence).